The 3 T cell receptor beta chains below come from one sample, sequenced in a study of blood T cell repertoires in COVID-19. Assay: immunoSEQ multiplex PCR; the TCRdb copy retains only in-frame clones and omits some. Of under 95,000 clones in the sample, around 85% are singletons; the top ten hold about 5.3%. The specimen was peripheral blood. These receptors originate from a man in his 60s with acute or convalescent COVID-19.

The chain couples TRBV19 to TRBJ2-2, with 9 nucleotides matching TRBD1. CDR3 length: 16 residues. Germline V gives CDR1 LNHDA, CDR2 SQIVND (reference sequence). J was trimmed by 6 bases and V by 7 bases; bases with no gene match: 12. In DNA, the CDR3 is TGTGCCAGTACCAAAAGAGGGACAGGGATAGCCGGGGAGCTGTTTTTT. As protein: CASTKRGTGIAGELFF.

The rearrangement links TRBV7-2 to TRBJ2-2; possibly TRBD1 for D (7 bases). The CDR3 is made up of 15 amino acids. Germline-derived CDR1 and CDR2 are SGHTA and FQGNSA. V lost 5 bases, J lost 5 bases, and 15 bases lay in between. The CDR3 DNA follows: TGTGCCAGCAGCCCCCGGGCAGGGGGGACCGGGGAGCTGTTTTTT. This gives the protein CASSPRAGGTGELFF.

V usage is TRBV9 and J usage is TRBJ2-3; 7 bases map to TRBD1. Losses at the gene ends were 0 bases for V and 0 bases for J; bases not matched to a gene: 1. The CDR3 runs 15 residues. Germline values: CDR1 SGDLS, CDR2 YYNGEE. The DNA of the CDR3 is TGTGCCAGCAGCGTAGAGGGGGCTAGCACAGATACGCAGTATTTT. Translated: CASSVEGASTDTQYF.